This TCR beta chain was captured by sequencing in a study of shared T cell receptors in the human thymus. This clone was picked up a small number of times. This CDR3 comprises 13 residues. V was clipped by 4 bases and J by 7 bases, with 16 bases between them. CDR1 and CDR2 from the germline V gene are SQVTM and ANQGSEA. Produced via immunoSEQ multiplex PCR; TCRdb's table is partial and in-frame only. The table lists about 710,000 clones, 80% to 90% of them singletons. The sample was also reused in another study, on human thymus T cells. This second report adds: Gene usage (both V and J) appeared biased in thymic and blood repertoires.

The V and J genes are TRBV29-1 and TRBJ2-5, with D tentatively TRBD1 (6 bases). This TCR derives from a boy under three years old with a congenital heart defect. The sequenced material came from thymocytes. This CDR3 reads CSVVQGWERTQYF. CDR3 DNA sequence: TGCAGCGTTGTACAGGGATGGGAGCGGACCCAGTACTTC.